This TCR beta chain emerged from a study of T cells in Graves' hyperthyroidism and ophthalmopathy. RNA transcripts yielded amplified TCR beta CDR3 regions. With the HTBI primer set, the TCR CDR3 went through a first round of RT-PCR. TCRdb itself ran the multiplex PCR reads through MiXCR, one entry per CDR3 protein. The repertoire includes around 600,000 distinct CDR3 sequences, about a sixth of them detected once, and more than 3% sits in the top ten. With 8 bases removed from V and 5 bases from J, the gap between germline ends came to 12 bases. This CDR3 has 13 amino acids. The sequencing input was blood. The rearrangement links TRBV12-3 or TRBV12-4 to TRBJ2-2; tentative D call: TRBD1 (6 bases). This sequence originates from a woman between 40 and 50 years old with Graves' ophthalmopathy. As DNA, the CDR3 is TGTGCCAGCTCCTACAGGGCTACCGGGGAGCTGTTTTTT. Its translation is CASSYRATGELFF.